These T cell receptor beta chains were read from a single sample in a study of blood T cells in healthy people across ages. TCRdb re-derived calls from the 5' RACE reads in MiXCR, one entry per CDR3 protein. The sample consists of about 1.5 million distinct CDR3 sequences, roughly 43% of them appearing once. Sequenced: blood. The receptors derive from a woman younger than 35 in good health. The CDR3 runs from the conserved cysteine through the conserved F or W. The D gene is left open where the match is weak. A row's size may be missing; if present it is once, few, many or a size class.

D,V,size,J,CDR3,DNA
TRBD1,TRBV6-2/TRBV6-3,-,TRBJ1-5,CASSGTGPNQPQHF,TGTGCCAGCAGTGGGACAGGGCCAAATCAGCCCCAGCATTTT
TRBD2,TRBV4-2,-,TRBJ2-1,CASSRQAGRDNEQFF,TGTGCCAGCAGCCGACAAGCGGGGAGGGATAATGAGCAGTTCTTC
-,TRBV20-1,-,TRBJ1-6,CSARTDHYNSPLHF,TGCAGTGCAAGGACAGACCACTATAATTCACCCCTCCACTTT
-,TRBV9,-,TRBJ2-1,CASSVAGAREQFF,TGTGCCAGCAGCGTAGCCGGGGCTCGTGAGCAGTTCTTC
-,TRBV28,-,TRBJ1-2,CASKRTDPNYGYTF,TGTGCCAGCAAACGGACAGACCCTAACTATGGCTACACCTTC
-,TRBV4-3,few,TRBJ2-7,CASSQDRAGTYYEQYF,TGCGCCAGCAGCCAAGATCGTGCAGGGACTTACTACGAGCAGTACTTC
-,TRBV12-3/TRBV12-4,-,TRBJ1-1,CASGLPGRDTEAFF,TGTGCCAGCGGACTTCCGGGGCGGGACACTGAAGCTTTCTTT
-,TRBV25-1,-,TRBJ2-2,CASSGLMGRAGGELFF,TGTGCCAGCAGTGGTCTAATGGGGCGAGCCGGCGGGGAGCTGTTTTTT
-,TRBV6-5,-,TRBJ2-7,CASSIQTVGPSEQYF,TGTGCCAGCAGCATTCAGACAGTGGGGCCATCCGAGCAGTACTTC
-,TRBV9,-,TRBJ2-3,CASSPEGTFTDTQYF,TGTGCCAGCAGCCCGGAGGGGACCTTCACAGATACGCAGTATTTT
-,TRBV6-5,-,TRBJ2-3,CASRDQNTDTQYF,TGTGCCAGCCGGGACCAAAACACAGATACGCAGTATTTT
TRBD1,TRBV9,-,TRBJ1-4,CASSVAQGALNEKLFF,TGTGCCAGCAGCGTAGCACAGGGGGCCCTTAATGAAAAACTGTTTTTT
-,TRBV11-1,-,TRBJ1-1,CASSQTVNMNTEAFF,TGTGCCAGCAGCCAAACGGTGAACATGAACACTGAAGCTTTCTTT
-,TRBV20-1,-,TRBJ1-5,CSARDAVTGRYQPQHF,TGCAGTGCTAGAGATGCAGTGACAGGCAGGTATCAGCCCCAGCATTTT
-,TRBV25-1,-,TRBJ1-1,CASSEYRGLNTEAFF,TGTGCCAGCAGTGAATATCGGGGGTTGAACACTGAAGCTTTCTTT
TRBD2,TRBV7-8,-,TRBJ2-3,CASSFLTSGSTDTQYF,TGTGCCAGCAGCTTTCTGACTAGCGGATCCACAGATACGCAGTATTTT
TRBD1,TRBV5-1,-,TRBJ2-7,CASGLGTGLREQYF,TGCGCCAGCGGCTTGGGGACAGGGCTTCGGGAGCAGTACTTC
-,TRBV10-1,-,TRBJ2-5,CASSETYIRTETQYF,TGCGCCAGCAGTGAGACATACATTAGGACCGAGACCCAGTACTTC
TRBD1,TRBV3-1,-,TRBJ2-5,CASTNRGHETRYF,TGTGCCAGCACCAACAGGGGCCATGAGACCCGGTACTTC
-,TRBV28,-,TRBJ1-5,CASSSGLKLQHF,TGTGCCAGCAGTTCAGGCTTAAAACTCCAGCATTTT
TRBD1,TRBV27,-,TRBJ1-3,CASSSRQGKKKGSGNTIYF,TGTGCCAGCAGTTCCAGACAGGGGAAAAAGAAGGGCTCTGGAAACACCATATATTTT
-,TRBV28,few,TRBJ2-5,CASSSLGIQETQYF,TGTGCCAGCAGTTCCCTGGGAATCCAAGAGACCCAGTACTTC
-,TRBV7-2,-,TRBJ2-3,CASSLSSFRATDTQYF,TGTGCCAGCAGCTTAAGTTCGTTCCGGGCCACAGATACGCAGTATTTT
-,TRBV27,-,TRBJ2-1,CASSLSGQLGYNEQFF,TGTGCCAGCAGTTTATCGGGCCAGCTTGGGTACAATGAGCAGTTCTTC
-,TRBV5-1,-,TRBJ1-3,CASSQTIATSGNTIYF,TGCGCCAGCAGCCAAACCATAGCTACCTCTGGAAACACCATATATTTT
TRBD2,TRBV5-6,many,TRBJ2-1,CASSLGLAGVANEQFF,TGTGCCAGCAGCCTTGGACTAGCGGGAGTGGCCAATGAGCAGTTCTTC
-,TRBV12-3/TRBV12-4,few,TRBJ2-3,CASSFFHPTDTQYF,TGTGCCAGCAGTTTCTTTCACCCCACAGATACGCAGTATTTT
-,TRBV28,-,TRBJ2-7,CTSSSRSKGNEQYF,TGTACCAGCAGTTCAAGGTCGAAAGGTAATGAGCAGTACTTC
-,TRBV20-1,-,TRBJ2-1,CSGRESYNEQFF,TGCAGTGGTCGGGAGAGCTACAATGAGCAGTTCTTC
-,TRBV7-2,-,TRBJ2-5,CASSLKVGRGEETQYF,TGTGCCAGCAGCTTAAAAGTCGGCAGGGGAGAAGAGACCCAGTACTTC
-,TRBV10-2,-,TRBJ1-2,CASSDVLLGDGYTF,TGCGCCAGCAGTGACGTCCTTTTGGGGGATGGCTACACCTTC
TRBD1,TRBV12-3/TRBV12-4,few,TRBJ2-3,CASSPSTGDQVTQYF,TGTGCCAGCAGTCCCTCGACAGGGGATCAGGTTACGCAGTATTTT
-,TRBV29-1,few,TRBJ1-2,CSVERGVVNYGYTF,TGCAGCGTCGAGAGGGGGGTGGTTAACTATGGCTACACCTTC
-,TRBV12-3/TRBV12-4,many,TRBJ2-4,CASSLLTGIRAKNIQYF,TGTGCCAGCAGTTTGCTGACAGGAATTCGAGCCAAAAACATTCAGTACTTC
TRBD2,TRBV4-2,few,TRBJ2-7,CASSQSATRTSGRLEQYF,TGTGCCAGCAGCCAAAGCGCCACACGGACTAGCGGGAGACTCGAGCAGTACTTC
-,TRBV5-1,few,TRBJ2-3,CASSFLFVDGTDTQYF,TGCGCCAGCAGCTTTCTCTTTGTGGATGGCACAGATACGCAGTATTTT
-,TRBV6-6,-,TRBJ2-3,CASSHYGTDTQYF,TGTGCCAGCAGCCATTATGGGACAGATACGCAGTATTTT
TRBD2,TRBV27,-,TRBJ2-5,CASSGLAGNQETQYF,TGTGCCAGCAGTGGACTAGCGGGCAACCAAGAGACCCAGTACTTC
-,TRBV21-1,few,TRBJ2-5,CASSKALLEREKVGNEQYF,TGTGCCAGCAGCAAAGCGCTTTTGGAGCGGGAGAAAGTCGGCAATGAGCAGTACTTC
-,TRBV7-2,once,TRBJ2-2,CASSAYSSGELFF,TGTGCCAGCAGCGCCTATTCATCGGGGGAGCTGTTTTTT
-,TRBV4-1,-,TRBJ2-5,CASSQATGSGQYF,TGCGCCAGCAGCCAAGCTACAGGGAGTGGTCAGTACTTC
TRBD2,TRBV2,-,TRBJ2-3,CASSEARLADTDTQYF,TGTGCCAGCAGTGAAGCGCGTCTAGCGGACACAGATACGCAGTATTTT
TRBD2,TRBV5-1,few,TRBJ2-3,CASSSGTSLTDTQYF,TGCGCCAGCAGCTCAGGGACTAGCCTCACAGATACGCAGTATTTT
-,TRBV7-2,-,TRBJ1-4,CASSLGWVNEKLFF,TGTGCCAGCAGCTTAGGATGGGTTAATGAAAAACTGTTTTTT
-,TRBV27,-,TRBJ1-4,CASSSGRWPGKLFF,TGTGCCAGCAGTTCGGGACGGTGGCCGGGGAAACTGTTTTTT
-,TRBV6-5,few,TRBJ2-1,CASSYSSWGNEQFF,TGTGCCAGCAGTTACTCGAGCTGGGGCAATGAGCAGTTCTTC
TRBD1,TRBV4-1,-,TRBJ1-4,CASSQAQGASPEKLFF,TGCGCCAGCAGCCAAGCCCAGGGGGCTTCTCCTGAAAAACTGTTTTTT
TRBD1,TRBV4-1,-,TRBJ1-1,CASSPDRVHTEAFF,TGCGCCAGCAGCCCGGACAGGGTTCACACTGAAGCTTTCTTT
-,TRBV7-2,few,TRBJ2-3,CASSLVLSDTQYF,TGTGCCAGCAGCTTAGTGCTTTCCGATACGCAGTATTTT
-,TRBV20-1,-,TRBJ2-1,CSAREDGRLGNEQFF,TGCAGTGCTAGAGAAGATGGGAGATTGGGCAATGAGCAGTTCTTC
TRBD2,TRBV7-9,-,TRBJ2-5,CASSSKGLAGGSYNEQYF,TGTGCCAGCAGCTCGAAGGGACTAGCTGGCGGGTCCTACAATGAGCAGTACTTC
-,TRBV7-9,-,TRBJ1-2,CASSSQLDGYTF,TGTGCCAGCAGCTCCCAGTTAGATGGCTACACCTTC
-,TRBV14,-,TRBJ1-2,CASSQHRDNANYGYTF,TGTGCCAGCAGCCAACACCGGGACAACGCTAACTATGGCTACACCTTC
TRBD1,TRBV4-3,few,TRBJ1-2,CASSQDHRQGDGYTF,TGCGCCAGCAGCCAAGATCATAGACAGGGGGACGGCTACACCTTC
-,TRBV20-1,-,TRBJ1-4,CSGRAGAVNEKLFF,TGCAGCGGAAGGGCTGGGGCGGTTAATGAAAAACTGTTTTTT